The text below deals with one T cell receptor (beta chain). The sample comes from a study of immune evolution from preneoplasia to lung adenocarcinoma. In germline, CDR1 is SGHRS, CDR2 YFSETQ. The V gene end was trimmed by 4 bases and the J gene end by 4 bases; junction bases not matched to a gene: 4. This CDR3 spans 13 amino acids. After pathologic assessment, macro-dissection selected premalignant or tumor cells for extraction. The data were produced by immunoSEQ multiplex PCR, yet TCRdb's version contains in-frame clones alone and is incomplete. The table includes 20,000 to 25,000 clones, roughly 76% detected once.

The sample was FFPE invasive lung adenocarcinoma tissue. The J gene is TRBJ2-5, the V gene TRBV5-1; 7 bases fit TRBD1. The source of this sequence is a person between 55 and 69 years old with lung adenocarcinoma. The CDR3 DNA sequence: TGCGCCAGCAGCACCGACAGGGCAGAGACCCAGTACTTC. It is translated as CASSTDRAETQYF.